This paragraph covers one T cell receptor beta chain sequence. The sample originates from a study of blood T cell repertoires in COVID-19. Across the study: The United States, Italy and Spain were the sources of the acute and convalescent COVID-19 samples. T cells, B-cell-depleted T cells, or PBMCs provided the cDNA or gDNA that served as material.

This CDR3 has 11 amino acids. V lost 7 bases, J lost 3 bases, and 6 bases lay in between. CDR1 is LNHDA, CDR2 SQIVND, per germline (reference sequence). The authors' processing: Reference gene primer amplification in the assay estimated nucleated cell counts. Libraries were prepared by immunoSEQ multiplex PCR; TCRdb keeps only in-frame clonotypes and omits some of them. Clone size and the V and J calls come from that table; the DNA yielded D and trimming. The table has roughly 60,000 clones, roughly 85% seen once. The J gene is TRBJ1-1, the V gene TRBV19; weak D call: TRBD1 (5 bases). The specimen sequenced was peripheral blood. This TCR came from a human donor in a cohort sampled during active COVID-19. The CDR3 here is CASMTDTEAFF. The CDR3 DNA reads TGTGCCAGTATGACAGACACTGAAGCTTTCTTT.